The sequence of this T cell receptor (beta chain) was determined in a study of blood T cells in healthy people across ages. CDR3 length: 15 residues. Trimming cost V 5 bases and J 0 bases, with 12 bases left between them. Using a J-beta primer mix together with a sample-barcoded 5' primer, a second PCR was run for about 6 to 12 cycles. Each CDR3 protein gets one entry after TCRdb re-called the 5' RACE reads with MiXCR. The data hold around 780,000 distinct CDR3 sequences, with roughly 25% observed a single time. These same data were also listed under a study on T cells of mothers and their children. Per that paper: The study recruited a few healthy Caucasian mothers and their six children as donors.

Sequencing used blood. The TCR sequence derives from a boy aged 5-17 years in good health. The chain joins TRBV12-3 or TRBV12-4 to TRBJ2-3, with TRBD2 as a possible D gene (5 bases). CDR3 DNA: TGTGCCAGCAGTACCACGAGCGGTAGCACAGATACGCAGTATTTT. Protein product: CASSTTSGSTDTQYF.